Listed here is a single T cell receptor (beta chain). No antigen is known for it. Germline V gene sequence: CDR1 SGHRS, CDR2 YFSETQ. Trimming took off 0 bases at V and 2 bases at J, with 8 bases between the two ends. CDR3 length: 14 amino acids. CD4+ T cell isolation took place after less than 13 days of culture. Subjects were given two BNT162b2 or mRNA-1273 vaccine doses. Vaccinated recipients, who were negative for nucleocapsid antibodies, had no history of SARS-CoV-2 infection. IL-2 medium took the place of half the medium on both days 3 and 7. This entry is derived from a study of vaccination effects on CD4 cells after COVID-19. Study-wide context: After the second dose, samples were taken at median day 72. Study findings and constraints: Convalescent patients in the study were few, and early post-infection timepoints were absent.

Assay: immunoSEQ multiplex PCR; the TCRdb copy retains only in-frame clones and omits some. Here the sample spans about 47,000 clones, less than 85% being singletons. This sequence joins TRBV5-1 and TRBJ1-1, with D perhaps matching TRBD1 (5 bases). The input for sequencing was CD4+ T cells from PBMCs cultured without peptide, taken after COVID-19 vaccination. The TCR was taken from a human donor who received a COVID-19 vaccine. The CDR3 region has the DNA TGCGCCAGCAGCTTGGCCGGGACCAACACTGAAGCTTTCTTT. Translating gives CASSLAGTNTEAFF.